This T cell receptor (beta chain) was profiled in a study of blood T cells in healthy people across ages. The germline CDR1 and CDR2 sequences are GTSNPN and SVGIG (reference sequence). V was cut by 3 bases and J by 1 base, with 7 bases left in between. The CDR3 contains 12 residues. Combining a sample-barcoded 5' primer with a J-beta primer mix, a second PCR ran for roughly 7 to 12 cycles. Every single cDNA molecule received a tag from a template-switch adaptor with 12 random nucleotides. The study obtained at least 3 million CDR3-containing paired-end reads from every sample. TCRdb analysed the 5' RACE reads with MiXCR anew, one entry per CDR3 protein. The table has around 1,100,000 distinct CDR3 sequences, under 40% seen once. Total RNA extraction produced at least 5 micrograms (per sample) for the study.

Sequencing was done on a sample of blood. This rearrangement joins TRBV30 to TRBJ2-7, with unresolved D. The sequence derives from a man between 18 and 29 years old in good health. The DNA for the CDR3 is TGTGCCTGGAGGTGGCAGTCCTACGAGCAGTACTTC. This sequence encodes CAWRWQSYEQYF.